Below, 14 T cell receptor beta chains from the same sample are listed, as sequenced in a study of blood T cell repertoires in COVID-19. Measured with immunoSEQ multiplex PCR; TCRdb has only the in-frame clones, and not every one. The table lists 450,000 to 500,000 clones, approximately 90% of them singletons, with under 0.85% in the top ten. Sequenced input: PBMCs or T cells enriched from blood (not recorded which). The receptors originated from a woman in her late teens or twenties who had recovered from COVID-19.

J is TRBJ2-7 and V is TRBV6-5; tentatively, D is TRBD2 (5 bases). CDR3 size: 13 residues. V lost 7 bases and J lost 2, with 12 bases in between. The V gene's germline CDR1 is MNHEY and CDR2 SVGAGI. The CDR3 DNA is TGTGCCAGCACCAGCGGACGGACCTACGAGCAGTACTTC. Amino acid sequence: CASTSGRTYEQYF.

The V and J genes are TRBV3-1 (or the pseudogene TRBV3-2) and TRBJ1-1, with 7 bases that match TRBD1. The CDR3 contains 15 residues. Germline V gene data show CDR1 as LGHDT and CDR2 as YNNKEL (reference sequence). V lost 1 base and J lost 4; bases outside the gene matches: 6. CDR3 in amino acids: CASSQGLTGITEAFF. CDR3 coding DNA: TGTGCCAGCAGCCAAGGGTTGACAGGGATCACTGAAGCTTTCTTT.

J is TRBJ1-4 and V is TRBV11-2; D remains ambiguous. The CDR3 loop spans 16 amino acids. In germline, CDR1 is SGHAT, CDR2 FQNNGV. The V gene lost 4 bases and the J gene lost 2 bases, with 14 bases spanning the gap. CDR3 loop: CASSYDIGSTNEKLFF. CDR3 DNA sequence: TGTGCCAGCAGCTACGATATCGGGAGCACTAATGAAAAACTGTTTTTT.

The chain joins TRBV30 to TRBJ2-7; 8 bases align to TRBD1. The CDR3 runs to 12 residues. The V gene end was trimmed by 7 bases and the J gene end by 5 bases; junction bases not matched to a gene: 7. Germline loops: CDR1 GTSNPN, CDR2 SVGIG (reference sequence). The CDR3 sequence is CASEVTGDEQYF. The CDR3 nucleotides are TGTGCCTCCGAAGTGACAGGGGACGAGCAGTACTTC.

CDR3 coding DNA: TGTGCCAGCAGCTCCGGACAGGGAGAGTCCTATGGCTACACCTTC. The encoded protein is CASSSGQGESYGYTF. The chain carries TRBV5-4 and TRBJ1-2; 8 bases line up with TRBD1. This CDR3 has 15 amino acids. The junction had 8 bases not matched to a gene; V was cut back by 3 bases and J by 4 bases. In germline, CDR1 is SGHNT, CDR2 YYREEE (reference sequence).

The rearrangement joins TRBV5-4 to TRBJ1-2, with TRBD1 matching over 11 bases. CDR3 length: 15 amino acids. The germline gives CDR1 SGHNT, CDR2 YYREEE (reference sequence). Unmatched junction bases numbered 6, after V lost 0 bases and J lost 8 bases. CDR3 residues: CASSLAGTGGRGYTF. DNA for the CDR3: TGTGCCAGCAGCTTGGCCGGGACAGGGGGTCGGGGCTACACCTTC.

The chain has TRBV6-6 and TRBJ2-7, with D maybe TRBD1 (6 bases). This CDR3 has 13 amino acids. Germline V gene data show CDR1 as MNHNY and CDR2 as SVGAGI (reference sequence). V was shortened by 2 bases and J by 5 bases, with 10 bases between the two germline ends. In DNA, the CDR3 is TGTGCCAGCAGTTACCTTGGGACAAACGAGCAGTACTTC. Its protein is CASSYLGTNEQYF.

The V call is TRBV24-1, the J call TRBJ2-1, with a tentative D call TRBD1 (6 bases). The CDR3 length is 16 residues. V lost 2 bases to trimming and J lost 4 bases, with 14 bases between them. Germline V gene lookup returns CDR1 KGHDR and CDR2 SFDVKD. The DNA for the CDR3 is TGTGCCACCAGTGATTCCGACGGGACAAATTACAATGAGCAGTTCTTC. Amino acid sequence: CATSDSDGTNYNEQFF.

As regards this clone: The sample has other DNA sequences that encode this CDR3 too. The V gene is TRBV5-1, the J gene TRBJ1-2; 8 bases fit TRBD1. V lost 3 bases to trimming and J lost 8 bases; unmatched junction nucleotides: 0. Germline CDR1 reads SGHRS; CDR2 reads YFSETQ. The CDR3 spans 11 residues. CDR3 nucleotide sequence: TGCGCCAGCAGCTCAGGGGGCGGCTACACCTTC. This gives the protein CASSSGGGYTF.

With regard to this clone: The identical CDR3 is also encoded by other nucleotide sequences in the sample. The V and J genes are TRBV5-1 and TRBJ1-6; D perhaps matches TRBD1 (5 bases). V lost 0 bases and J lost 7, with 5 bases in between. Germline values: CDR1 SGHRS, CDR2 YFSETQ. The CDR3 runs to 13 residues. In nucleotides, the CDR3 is TGCGCCAGCAGCTTGGGGGGCAATTCACCCCTCCACTTT. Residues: CASSLGGNSPLHF.

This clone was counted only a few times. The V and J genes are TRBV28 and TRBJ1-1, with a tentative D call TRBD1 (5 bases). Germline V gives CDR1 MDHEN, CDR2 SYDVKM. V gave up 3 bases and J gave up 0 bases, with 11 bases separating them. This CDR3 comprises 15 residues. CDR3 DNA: TGTGCCAGCAGTTTGTCAGGGCGAGTGAACACTGAAGCTTTCTTT. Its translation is CASSLSGRVNTEAFF.

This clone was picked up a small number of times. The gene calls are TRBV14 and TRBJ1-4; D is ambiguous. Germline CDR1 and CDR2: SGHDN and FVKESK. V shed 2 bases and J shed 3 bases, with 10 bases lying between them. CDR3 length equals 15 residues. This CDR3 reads CASSQYGSSNEKLFF. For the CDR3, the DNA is TGTGCCAGCAGCCAATACGGGTCTTCTAATGAAAAACTGTTTTTT.

The CDR3 region has the DNA TGTGCCAGCAGCCAAGAAGGGACTAGCGGGGGCTACGAGCAGTACTTC. It yields the protein CASSQEGTSGGYEQYF. The chain carries TRBV3-1 (or the pseudogene TRBV3-2) and TRBJ2-7; TRBD2 matches 14 bases. This CDR3 region has 16 residues. The V gene's germline CDR1 is LGHDT and CDR2 YNNKEL (reference sequence). With 0 bases clipped from V and 3 bases from J, the junction kept 1 base outside the gene matches.

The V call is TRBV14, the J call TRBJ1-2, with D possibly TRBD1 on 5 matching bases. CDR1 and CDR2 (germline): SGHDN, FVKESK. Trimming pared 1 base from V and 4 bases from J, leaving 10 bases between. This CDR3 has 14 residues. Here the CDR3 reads CASSQGTGFYGYTF. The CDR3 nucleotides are TGTGCCAGCAGCCAAGGCACAGGCTTCTATGGCTACACCTTC.